Listed below are T cell receptor beta chains from one sample, sequenced in a study of blood T cell repertoires in COVID-19. The repertoire was sequenced with immunoSEQ multiplex PCR; TCRdb's copy has only in-frame clones and lacks some. The table shows some 120,000 clones, with 75% to 90% occurring only once. Sequenced: PBMCs or T cells enriched from blood (not recorded which). All receptors derive from a man younger than 45 who had recovered from COVID-19. The conserved cysteine and the conserved F or W are not part of the CDR3 here. Clone size appears in some rows only: once, few, many, or a class for an expanded clone.

v_gene | abundance | CDR3aa
TRBV5-6 | NA | ASSFLFTSLSYNEQF
TRBV4-2 | NA | ASSQDNGRSYYEQY
TRBV14 | NA | ASSPRQGQETQY
TRBV4-1 | NA | ASRPTRGITGELF
TRBV10-3 | NA | AISDYEDNEQF
TRBV6-5 | NA | ATRPRRESYEQY
TRBV6-1 | NA | ASSESQVSGNTIY
TRBV2 | NA | ASRLGTGDYNEQF
TRBV3-1/TRBV3-2 | once | ASSHPPGQGSLNTGELF
TRBV27 | NA | ASAQGSNQPQH
TRBV5-5 | NA | ASSLGWANQPQH
TRBV4-1 | few | ASSREGQEGNTIY
TRBV5-8 | NA | ASSSRDRGNYGYT